This TCR beta chain comes out of a study of shared clonotypes between healthy human individuals. Study as a whole: Used for every donor were three CD4 naive, three CD4 memory, two CD8 naive and one CD8 memory plate.

Sequencing was at deep level. Here immunoSEQ multiplex PCR was the method, and the copy in TCRdb shows in-frame clones only, minus some. The sample records approximately 2,000,000 clones, 93% being singletons. About this clone itself: The antigen is not known.

General study points: The four-donor shared clonotypes exceeded non-shared clonotypes in generation probability, with non-shared ones scoring lower. Deeper or shallower sequencing was expected to change how clonotypes are shared among donors.

The naive CD8 population came from CD45RO-negative cells selected for CCR7, without terminally differentiated effector memory CD45RA+ cells. V dropped 5 bases and J dropped 4 bases, with 20 bases sitting between them. The CDR3 covers 16 residues. The V gene's germline CDR1 is LNHDA and CDR2 SQIVND (reference sequence). The sequence came from a man aged 18 to 29 in good health. Some clones in this sample may be carry-over from other donors' samples. The chain links TRBV19 to TRBJ1-1; TRBD1 might be the D (5 bases). Sequenced material: naive CD8+ T cells from PBMCs. This chain's CDR3 is CASSPGLGLLGTEAFF. For the CDR3, the DNA is TGTGCCAGTAGTCCCGGTTTGGGACTTTTGGGCACTGAAGCTTTCTTT.